This T cell receptor (beta chain) was recovered during a study of identical twins. Study results and limitations: Excess twin sharing in beta out-of-frame sequences was weaker.

Germline CDR1 reads SGHKS; CDR2 reads YYEKEE (reference sequence). The CDR3 totals 18 residues. In its sample, this clonotype was seen once. Its antigen is unidentified. Template switching (which added a universal primer site) was used, and cDNA carried unique molecular identifiers. TCRdb redid the calling of the 5' RACE reads with MiXCR, one entry per CDR3 protein. The repertoire holds around 1.7 million distinct CDR3 sequences, roughly 35% seen once, with around 0.3% in the top ten. Sequenced input: cord blood. The J gene is TRBJ2-5, the V gene TRBV5-5; D gene unclear. Matching the DNA end better, TRBJ2-7 makes the J call doubtful. The receptor was isolated from a newborn girl in good health. This CDR3 is CASSLRQPLIPLTYEQYF. The CDR3 DNA sequence: TGTGCCAGCAGCTTGCGGCAGCCTTTGATCCCCTTGACCTACGAGCAGTACTTC.